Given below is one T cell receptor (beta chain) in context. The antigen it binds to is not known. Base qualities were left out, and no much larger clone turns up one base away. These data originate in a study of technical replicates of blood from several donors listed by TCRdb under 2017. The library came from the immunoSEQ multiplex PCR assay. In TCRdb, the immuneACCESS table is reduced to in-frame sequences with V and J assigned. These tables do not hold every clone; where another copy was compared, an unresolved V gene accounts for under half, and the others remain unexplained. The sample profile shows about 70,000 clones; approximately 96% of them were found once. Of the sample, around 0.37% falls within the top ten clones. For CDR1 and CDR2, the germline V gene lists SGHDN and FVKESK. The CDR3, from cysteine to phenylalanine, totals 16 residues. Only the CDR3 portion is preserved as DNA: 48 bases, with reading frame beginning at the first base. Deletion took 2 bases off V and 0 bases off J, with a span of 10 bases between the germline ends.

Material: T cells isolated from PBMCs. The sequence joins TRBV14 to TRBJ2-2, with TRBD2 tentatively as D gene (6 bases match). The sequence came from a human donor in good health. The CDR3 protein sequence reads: CASSQRGATNTGELFF. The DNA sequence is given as TGTGCCAGCAGCCAACGCGGGGCCACGAACACCGGGGAGCTGTTTTTT. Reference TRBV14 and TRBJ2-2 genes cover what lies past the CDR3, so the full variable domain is EAGVTQFPSHSVIEKGQTVTLRCDPISGHDNLYWYRRVMGKEIKFLLHFVKESKQDESGMPNNRFLAERTGGTYSTLKVQPAELEDSGVYFCASSQRGATNTGELFFGEGSRLTVL.